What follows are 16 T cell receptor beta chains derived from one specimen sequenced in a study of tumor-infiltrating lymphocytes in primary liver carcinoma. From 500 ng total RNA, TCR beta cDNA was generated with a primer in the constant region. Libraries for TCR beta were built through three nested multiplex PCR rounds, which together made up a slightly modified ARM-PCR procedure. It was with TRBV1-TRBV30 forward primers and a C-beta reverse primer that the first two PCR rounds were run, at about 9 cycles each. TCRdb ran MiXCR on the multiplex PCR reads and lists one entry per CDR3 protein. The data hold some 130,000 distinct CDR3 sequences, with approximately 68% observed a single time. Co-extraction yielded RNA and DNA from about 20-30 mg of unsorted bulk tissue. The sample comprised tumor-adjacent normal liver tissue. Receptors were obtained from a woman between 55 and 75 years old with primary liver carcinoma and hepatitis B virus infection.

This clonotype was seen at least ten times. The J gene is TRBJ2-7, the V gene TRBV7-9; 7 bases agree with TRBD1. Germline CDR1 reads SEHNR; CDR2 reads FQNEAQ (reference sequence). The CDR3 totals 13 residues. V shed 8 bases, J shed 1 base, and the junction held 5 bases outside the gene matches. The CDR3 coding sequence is TGTGCCAGCGGGACAGACAAATCCTACGAGCAGTACTTC. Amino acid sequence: CASGTDKSYEQYF. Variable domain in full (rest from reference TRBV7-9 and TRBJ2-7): DTGVSQNPRHKITKRGQNVTFRCDPISEHNRLYWYRQTLGQGPEFLTYFQNEAQLEKSRLLSDRFSAERPKGSFSTLEIQRTEQGDSAMYLCASGTDKSYEQYFGPGTRLTVT.

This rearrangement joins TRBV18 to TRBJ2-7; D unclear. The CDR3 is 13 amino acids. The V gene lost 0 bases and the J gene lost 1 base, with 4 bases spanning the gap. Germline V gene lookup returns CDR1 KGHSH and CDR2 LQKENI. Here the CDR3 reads CASSPPGSYEQYF. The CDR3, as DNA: TGTGCCAGCTCACCACCGGGATCCTACGAGCAGTACTTC.

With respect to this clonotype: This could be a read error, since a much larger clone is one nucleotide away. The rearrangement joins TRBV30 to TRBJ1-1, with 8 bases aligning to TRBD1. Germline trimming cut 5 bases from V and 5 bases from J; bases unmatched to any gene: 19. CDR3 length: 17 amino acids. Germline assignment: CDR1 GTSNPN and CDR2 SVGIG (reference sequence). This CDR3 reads CAWESLLRTGRLTEAFF. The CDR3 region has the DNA TGTGCCTGGGAATCACTACTAAGGACAGGGCGACTTACTGAAGCTTTCTTT.

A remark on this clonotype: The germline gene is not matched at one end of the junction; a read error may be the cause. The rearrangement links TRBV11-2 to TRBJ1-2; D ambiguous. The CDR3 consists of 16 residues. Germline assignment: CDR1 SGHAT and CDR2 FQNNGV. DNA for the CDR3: TGTGCCAGCATCTTAGAAAACAAGCCCAGTCGATATGGCTACATCTTC. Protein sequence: CASILENKPSRYGYIF. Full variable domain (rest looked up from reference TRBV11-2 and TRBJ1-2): EAGVAQSPRYKIIEKRQSVAFWCNPISGHATLYWYQQILGQGPKLLIQFQNNGVVDDSQLPKDRFSAERLKGVDSTLKIQPAKLEDSAVYLCASILENKPSRYGYIFGSGTRLTVV.

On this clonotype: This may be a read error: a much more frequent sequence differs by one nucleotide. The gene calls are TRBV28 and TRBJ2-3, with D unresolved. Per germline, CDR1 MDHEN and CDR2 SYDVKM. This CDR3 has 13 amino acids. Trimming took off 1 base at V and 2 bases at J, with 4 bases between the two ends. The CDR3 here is CASSLSTTDTQYF. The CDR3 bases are TGTGCCAGCAGTTTATCCACCACAGATACGCAGTATTTT.

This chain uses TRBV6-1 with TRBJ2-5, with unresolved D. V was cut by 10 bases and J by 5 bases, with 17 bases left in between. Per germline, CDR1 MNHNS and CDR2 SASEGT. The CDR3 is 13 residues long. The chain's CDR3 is CATLAQQQETQYF. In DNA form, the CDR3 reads TGTGCCACCCTCGCACAGCAGCAGGAGACCCAGTACTTC.

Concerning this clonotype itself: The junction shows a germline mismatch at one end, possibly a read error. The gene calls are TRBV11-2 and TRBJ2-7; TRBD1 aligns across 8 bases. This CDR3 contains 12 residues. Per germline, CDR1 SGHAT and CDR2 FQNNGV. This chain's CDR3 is CASSVDRGYQYF. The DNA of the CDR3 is TGTGCCAGCAGCGTAGACAGGGGCTACCAGTACTTC. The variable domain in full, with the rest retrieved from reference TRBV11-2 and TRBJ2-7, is EAGVAQSPRYKIIEKRQSVAFWCNPISGHATLYWYQQILGQGPKLLIQFQNNGVVDDSQLPKDRFSAERLKGVDSTLKIQPAKLEDSAVYLCASSVDRGYQYFGPGTRLTVT.

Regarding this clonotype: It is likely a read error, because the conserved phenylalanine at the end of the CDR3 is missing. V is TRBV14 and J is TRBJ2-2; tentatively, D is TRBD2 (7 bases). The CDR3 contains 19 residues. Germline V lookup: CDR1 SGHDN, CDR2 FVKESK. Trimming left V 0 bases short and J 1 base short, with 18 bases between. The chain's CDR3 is CASSQDHRRGAQNTGELFS. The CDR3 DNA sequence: TGTGCCAGCAGCCAAGACCATCGACGGGGGGCGCAGAACACCGGGGAGCTGTTTTCA.

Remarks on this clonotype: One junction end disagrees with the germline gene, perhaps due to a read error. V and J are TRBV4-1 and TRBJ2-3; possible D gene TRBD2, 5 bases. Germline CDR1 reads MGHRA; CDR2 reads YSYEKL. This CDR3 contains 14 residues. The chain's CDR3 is CAGSQERRAGTQYF. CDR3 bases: TGCGCCGGCAGCCAAGAGAGGCGGGCGGGTACACAGTATTTT.

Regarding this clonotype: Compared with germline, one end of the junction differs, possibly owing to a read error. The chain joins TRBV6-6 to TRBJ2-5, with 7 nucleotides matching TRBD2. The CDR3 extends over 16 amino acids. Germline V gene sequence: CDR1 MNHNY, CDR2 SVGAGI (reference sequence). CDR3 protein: CANSSRDGGYQETQYF. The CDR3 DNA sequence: TGTGCCAACAGTTCCCGGGACGGGGGGTACCAAGAGACCCAGTACTTC.

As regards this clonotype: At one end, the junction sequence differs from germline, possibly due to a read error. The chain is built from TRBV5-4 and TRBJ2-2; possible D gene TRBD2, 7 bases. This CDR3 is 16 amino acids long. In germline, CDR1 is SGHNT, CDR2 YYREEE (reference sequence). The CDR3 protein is CASSLGGVTNIGELLF. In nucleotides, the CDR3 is TGTGCCAGCAGCTTAGGGGGGGTTACGAACATCGGGGAGCTGCTTTTT.

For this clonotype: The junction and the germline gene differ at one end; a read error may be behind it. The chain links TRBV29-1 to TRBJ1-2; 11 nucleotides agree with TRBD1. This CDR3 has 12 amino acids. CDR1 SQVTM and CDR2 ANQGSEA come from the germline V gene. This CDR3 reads CSAWTGGYGYTF. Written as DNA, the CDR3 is TGCAGCGCTTGGACAGGGGGCTATGGCTACACCTTT.

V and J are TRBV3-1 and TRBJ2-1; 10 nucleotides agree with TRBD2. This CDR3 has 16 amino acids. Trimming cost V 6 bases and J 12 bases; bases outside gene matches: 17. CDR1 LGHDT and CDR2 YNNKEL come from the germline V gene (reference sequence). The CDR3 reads CASSQRTASGSSTQFF. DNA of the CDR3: TGTGCCAGCAGTCAGCGGACGGCTAGCGGGAGTAGTACGCAGTTCTTC.

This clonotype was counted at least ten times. The CDR3 bases are TGTGCCATTGTCGGTGAGAATGAAAAACTGTTTTTT. Translating gives CAIVGENEKLFF. V usage is TRBV10-3 and J usage is TRBJ1-4; no definite D call. V gave up 9 bases and J gave up 5 bases, with 10 bases separating them. Germline V gene sequence: CDR1 ENHRY, CDR2 SYGVKD. The CDR3 loop spans 12 amino acids.

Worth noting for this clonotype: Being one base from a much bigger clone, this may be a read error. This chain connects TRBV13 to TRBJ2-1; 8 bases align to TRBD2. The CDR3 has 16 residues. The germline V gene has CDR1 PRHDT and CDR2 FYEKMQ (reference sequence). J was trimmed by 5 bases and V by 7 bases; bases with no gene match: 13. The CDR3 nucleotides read TGTGCCAGCACCCCATGGGGTAGCGGGACCGACAATGAGCAGTTCTTC. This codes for CASTPWGSGTDNEQFF. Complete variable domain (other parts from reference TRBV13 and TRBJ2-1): AAGVIQSPRHLIKEKRETATLKCYPIPRHDTVYWYQQGPGQDPQFLISFYEKMQSDKGSIPDRFSAQQFSDYHSELNMSSLELGDSALYFCASTPWGSGTDNEQFFGPGTRLTVL.

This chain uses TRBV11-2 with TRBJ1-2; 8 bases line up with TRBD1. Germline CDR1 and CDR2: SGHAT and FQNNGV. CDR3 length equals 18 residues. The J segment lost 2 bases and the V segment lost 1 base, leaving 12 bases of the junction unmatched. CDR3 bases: TGTGCCAGCAGCTTAGCACTTTTCGGACAGGGCGAAAACTATGGCTACACCTTC. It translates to CASSLALFGQGENYGYTF.